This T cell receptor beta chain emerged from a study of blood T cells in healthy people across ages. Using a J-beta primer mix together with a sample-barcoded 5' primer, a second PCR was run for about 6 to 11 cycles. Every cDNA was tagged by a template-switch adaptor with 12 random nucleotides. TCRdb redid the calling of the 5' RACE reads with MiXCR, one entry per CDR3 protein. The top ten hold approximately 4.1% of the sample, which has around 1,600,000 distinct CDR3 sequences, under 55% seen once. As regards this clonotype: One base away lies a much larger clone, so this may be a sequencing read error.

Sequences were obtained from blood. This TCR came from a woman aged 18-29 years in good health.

Here the CDR3 reads CASGASRMNTEAFF. The CDR3 coding sequence is TGTGCTAGTGGTGCATCGAGGATGAACACTGAAGCTTTCTTT. The rearrangement joins TRBV12-5 to TRBJ1-1; D is unclear. Trimming removed 5 bases at V and 0 bases at J, with 10 bases between. The V gene's germline CDR1 is LGHNT and CDR2 FRNRAP. The CDR3 consists of 14 residues.